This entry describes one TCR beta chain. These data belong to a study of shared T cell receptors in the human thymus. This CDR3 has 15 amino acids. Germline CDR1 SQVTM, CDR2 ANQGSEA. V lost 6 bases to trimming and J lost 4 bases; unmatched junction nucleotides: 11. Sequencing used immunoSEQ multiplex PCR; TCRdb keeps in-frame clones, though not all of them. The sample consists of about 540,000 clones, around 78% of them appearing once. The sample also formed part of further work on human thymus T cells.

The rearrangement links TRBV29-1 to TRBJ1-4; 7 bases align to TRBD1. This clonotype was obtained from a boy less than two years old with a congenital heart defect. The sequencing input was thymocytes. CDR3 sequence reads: CSVAPGTEVNEKLFF. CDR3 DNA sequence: TGCAGCGTGGCACCCGGGACAGAGGTTAATGAAAAACTGTTTTTT.